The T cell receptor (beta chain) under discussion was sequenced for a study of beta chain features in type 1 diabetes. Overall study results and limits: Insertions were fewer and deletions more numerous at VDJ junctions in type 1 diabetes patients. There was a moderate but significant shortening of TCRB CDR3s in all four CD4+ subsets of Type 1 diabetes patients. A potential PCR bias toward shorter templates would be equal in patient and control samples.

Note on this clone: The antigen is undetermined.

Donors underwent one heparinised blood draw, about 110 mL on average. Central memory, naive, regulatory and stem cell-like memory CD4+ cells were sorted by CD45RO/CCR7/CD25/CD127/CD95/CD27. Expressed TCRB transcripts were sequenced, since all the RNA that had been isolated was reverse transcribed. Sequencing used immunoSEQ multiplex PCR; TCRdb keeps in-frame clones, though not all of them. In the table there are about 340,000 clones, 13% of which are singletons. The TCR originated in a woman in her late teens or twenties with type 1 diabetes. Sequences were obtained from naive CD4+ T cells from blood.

CDR3 loop: CSVGDNLSYEQYF. The CDR3 nucleotides are TGCAGCGTAGGGGACAATTTATCCTACGAGCAGTACTTC. V and J are TRBV29-1 and TRBJ2-7, with D tentatively TRBD1 (6 bases). The CDR3 extends over 13 amino acids. Germline CDR1 reads SQVTM; CDR2 reads ANQGSEA. Trimming stripped 6 bases from V and 1 base from J, with 13 bases between.